This TCR beta chain was captured by sequencing in a study of shared clonotypes between healthy human individuals. In its sample, this clone was seen many times. In the same sample, other DNA sequences code for this CDR3. Clones were sequenced by immunoSEQ multiplex PCR, and TCRdb holds only the in-frame ones, with some missing. This sample has some 96,000 clones, with around 47% found just once. The sample was PBMCs. The TCR sequence derives from a woman aged 40 to 50 in good health. Some clones in this sample may be carry-over from other donors' samples.

DNA of the CDR3: TGCAGTGCCCTGGGGGAGACCCAGTACTTC. Protein: CSALGETQYF. V gene TRBV20-1 combines with J gene TRBJ2-5, with D uncertain. V was cut by 6 bases and J by 5 bases, with 7 bases left in between. CDR3 length: 10 residues. Germline CDR1 reads DFQATT; CDR2 reads SNEGSKA (reference sequence).